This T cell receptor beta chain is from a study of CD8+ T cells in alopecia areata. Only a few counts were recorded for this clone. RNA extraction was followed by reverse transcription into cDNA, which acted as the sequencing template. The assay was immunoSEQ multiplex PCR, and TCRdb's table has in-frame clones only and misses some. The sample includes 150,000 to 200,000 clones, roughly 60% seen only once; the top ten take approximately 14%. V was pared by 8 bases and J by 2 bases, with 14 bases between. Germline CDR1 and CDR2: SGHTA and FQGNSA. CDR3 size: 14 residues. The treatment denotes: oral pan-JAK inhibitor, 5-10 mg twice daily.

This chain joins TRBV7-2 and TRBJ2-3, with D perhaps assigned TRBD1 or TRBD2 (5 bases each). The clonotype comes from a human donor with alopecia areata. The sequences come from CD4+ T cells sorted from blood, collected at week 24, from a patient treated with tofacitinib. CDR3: CASQLGVYTDTQYF. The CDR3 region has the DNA TGTGCCAGCCAGCTGGGGGTCTACACAGATACGCAGTATTTT.